This T cell receptor (beta chain) came from a study of T-cell reconstitution after alpha-beta-depleted transplantation in children. Unique molecular identifiers were incorporated into the prepared TCRbeta library. TCRdb used MiXCR to reprocess the PCR reads, holding one entry per CDR3 protein. The sample yields around 420,000 distinct CDR3 sequences, around 15% seen once. Study observations and caveats: It was newly produced T cells that mostly accounted for T-cell counts and diversity one year after transplant.

In its sample, this clonotype was seen a few times. Its antigen is unidentified. The CDR3 runs to 16 residues. With 4 bases clipped from V and 0 bases from J, the junction kept 5 bases outside the gene matches. CDR1 is KGHDR, CDR2 SFDVKD, per germline. The receptor's source is a boy in the first two years of life who had a stem cell transplant for Wiskott-Aldrich syndrome, so the T cells may come from the graft donor. The sequencing here drew on PBMCs, mostly from graft donor cells, taken 360 days after TCRalphabeta/CD19-depleted stem cell transplant. The chain is built from TRBV24-1 and TRBJ2-3; 8 bases line up with TRBD1. The CDR3 DNA reads TGTGCCACCAGTGAAGAGGACAGGGCTAGCACAGATACGCAGTATTTT. Its protein is CATSEEDRASTDTQYF.